The rows below give T cell receptor beta chains drawn from one sample of a study of blood T cell repertoires in COVID-19. TCRdb's table, derived via immunoSEQ multiplex PCR, lists solely in-frame clones and lacks some. The sample shows a few hundred thousand clones, 85% to 90% of them seen only once. The sequencing input was PBMCs or T cells enriched from blood (not recorded which). Source of these receptors: a woman between 18 and 29 years old who had recovered from COVID-19. Both conserved end residues are part of each CDR3. The order of the fields is D gene, J gene, V gene, clone size, CDR3 DNA, CDR3 protein. The D gene is left open where the match is weak. Expanded clones get a size class; other rows say once, few or many, or leave the size out.

d_gene: .
j_gene: TRBJ2-7
v_gene: TRBV5-4
abundance: .
CDR3nt: TGTGCCAGCAGCTTGGACAGGGAGACCCTCTACGAGCAGTACTTC
CDR3aa: CASSLDRETLYEQYF

d_gene: .
j_gene: TRBJ1-5
v_gene: TRBV19
abundance: .
CDR3nt: TGTGCCAGTAGTATGAGCCAGGCGAATCAGCCCCAGCATTTT
CDR3aa: CASSMSQANQPQHF

d_gene: TRBD2
j_gene: TRBJ2-7
v_gene: TRBV7-6
abundance: .
CDR3nt: TGTGCCAGCAGCCGAGCTAGCGGGGGGACGCATCGATCCTACGAGCAGTACTTC
CDR3aa: CASSRASGGTHRSYEQYF

d_gene: TRBD2
j_gene: TRBJ2-5
v_gene: TRBV11-2
abundance: .
CDR3nt: TGTGCCAGCAGGGGGGCGGGAGGACACCAAGAGACCCAGTACTTC
CDR3aa: CASRGAGGHQETQYF

d_gene: .
j_gene: TRBJ1-5
v_gene: TRBV28
abundance: .
CDR3nt: TGTGCCAGCAGTTTCCCATTGAATCAGCCCCAGCATTTT
CDR3aa: CASSFPLNQPQHF

d_gene: .
j_gene: TRBJ1-2
v_gene: TRBV5-1
abundance: .
CDR3nt: TGCGCCAGCAGCTTGTACCAGGACACTTACACCTTC
CDR3aa: CASSLYQDTYTF

d_gene: TRBD2
j_gene: TRBJ2-3
v_gene: TRBV4-1
abundance: .
CDR3nt: TGCGCCAGCAGAAGACAGGGGGCTAGCGGGGGGGGCACAGATACGCAGTATTTT
CDR3aa: CASRRQGASGGGTDTQYF

d_gene: .
j_gene: TRBJ2-6
v_gene: TRBV3-1/TRBV3-2
abundance: .
CDR3nt: TGTGCCAGCAGCCAAGAAGAGGGAAAGAGCTCTGGGGCCAACGTCCTGACTTTC
CDR3aa: CASSQEEGKSSGANVLTF

d_gene: TRBD2
j_gene: TRBJ2-2
v_gene: TRBV3-1/TRBV3-2
abundance: .
CDR3nt: TGTGCCAGCAGCCTTAGCGGGGGGGCGAACACCGGGGAGCTGTTTTTT
CDR3aa: CASSLSGGANTGELFF

d_gene: TRBD1
j_gene: TRBJ2-5
v_gene: TRBV7-9
abundance: .
CDR3nt: TGTGCCAGCAGCTCCCGGGACAGTGGAGAGACCCAGTACTTC
CDR3aa: CASSSRDSGETQYF

d_gene: .
j_gene: TRBJ1-5
v_gene: TRBV9
abundance: .
CDR3nt: TGTGCCAGCAGTCGTTCCAGGTACGGGGATCAGCCCCAGCATTTT
CDR3aa: CASSRSRYGDQPQHF

d_gene: TRBD2
j_gene: TRBJ2-3
v_gene: TRBV29-1
abundance: .
CDR3nt: TGCAGCGTTGCCTATAGCGGGTCTACGGTAGATACGCAGTATTTT
CDR3aa: CSVAYSGSTVDTQYF

d_gene: TRBD1
j_gene: TRBJ2-5
v_gene: TRBV13
abundance: once
CDR3nt: TGTGCCAGCAGCCCGGGACAGGGGTCGGTTCAAGAGACCCAGTACTTC
CDR3aa: CASSPGQGSVQETQYF

d_gene: .
j_gene: TRBJ2-7
v_gene: TRBV6-5
abundance: .
CDR3nt: TGTGCCAGCAGTTTATCAGGGGCTAGCTCCTACGAGCAGTACTTC
CDR3aa: CASSLSGASSYEQYF

d_gene: .
j_gene: TRBJ1-2
v_gene: TRBV7-3
abundance: .
CDR3nt: TGTGCCAGCAGCCAGTACCCAACAGGGAGCTATGGCTACACCTTC
CDR3aa: CASSQYPTGSYGYTF

d_gene: TRBD2
j_gene: TRBJ2-7
v_gene: TRBV11-2
abundance: .
CDR3nt: TGTGCCAGCAGCTTCCCTTTCCTAGCGGGGGGGGGCGAGCAGTACTTC
CDR3aa: CASSFPFLAGGGEQYF

d_gene: .
j_gene: TRBJ1-4
v_gene: TRBV7-8
abundance: .
CDR3nt: TGTGCCAGCAGCTTCGGGACATTGGGTGAAAAACTGTTTTTT
CDR3aa: CASSFGTLGEKLFF

d_gene: .
j_gene: TRBJ1-1
v_gene: TRBV19
abundance: .
CDR3nt: TGTGCCAGTCGTCTACGGGGGAACACTGAAGCTTTCTTT
CDR3aa: CASRLRGNTEAFF

d_gene: .
j_gene: TRBJ2-7
v_gene: TRBV4-3
abundance: .
CDR3nt: TGCGCCAGCAGCCATGAGGGGGTTCACGAGCAGTACTTC
CDR3aa: CASSHEGVHEQYF

d_gene: .
j_gene: TRBJ1-3
v_gene: TRBV3-1/TRBV3-2
abundance: .
CDR3nt: TGTGCCAGCAGCCAAGGACTGGACAGCGGTATTGGAAACACCATATATTTT
CDR3aa: CASSQGLDSGIGNTIYF

d_gene: TRBD1
j_gene: TRBJ1-5
v_gene: TRBV6-2/TRBV6-3
abundance: .
CDR3nt: TGTGCCAGCAGTTACCAGGGGGCGGCGGTGAGATCCAATCAGCCCCAGCATTTT
CDR3aa: CASSYQGAAVRSNQPQHF

d_gene: .
j_gene: TRBJ2-7
v_gene: TRBV30
abundance: .
CDR3nt: TGTGCCTGGAGTGTAATCCCGCTTTTGGCTCTCGAAAGCTCCTACGAGCAGTACTTC
CDR3aa: CAWSVIPLLALESSYEQYF